The present entry profiles one T cell receptor beta chain with its context. Its antigen specificity is not known. Per-base qualities were not stored, and no clone one base away is much larger. Participants in the prospective study were enrolled through a virtual design, were aged about 18 to 100 years, and lived in approximately 24 United States geographic areas. In the prospective study, participants were assigned to cohorts based on the clinical history participants reported in a screening survey and a study questionnaire. Recovered participants in ImmuneRACE Cohort 3 were defined by two consecutive negative NP/OP PCR tests, clearance by a healthcare professional, or resolution of symptoms. In the prospective study, whole blood, serum and a nasopharyngeal or oropharyngeal swab were collected from each participant by mobile phlebotomists. Participants in the prospective study had the option to provide additional blood draws and questionnaires over a 2-month period. Blood samples from the prospective study were shipped frozen or at room temperature prior to DNA extraction.

TCRbeta CDR3 regions were amplified from genomic DNA by means of the immunoSEQ Assay, a bias-controlled multiplex PCR. The paper's processing steps were these. Nucleated cell counts per sample were estimated from amplification of reference gene primers within the assay. To quantify the absolute abundance of each unique TCRbeta CDR3 rearrangement, sequence reads were collapsed and filtered. For each sample, productive Simpson clonality was calculated by taking the square root of Simpson's diversity index across productive rearrangements. Drawn from immuneACCESS, this table holds only the in-frame rearrangements with V and J called that TCRdb kept. Clones are partly lost; checked studies trace under half to an unresolved V gene and leave the rest unexplained. For V, J and clone size, that table is used; D and trimming come from the DNA. The sample contains some 390,000 clones, 85% to 90% of them found a single time. Approximately 1.2% of the sample goes to the ten largest clones.

The data originate from a study of blood T cell repertoires in COVID-19 (dated by TCRdb to the early 2020s). In the study overall: Samples covering the acute and convalescent phases of COVID-19 were provided by collaborators in the United States, Italy and Spain. The samples were drawn from the first 160 participants of the ongoing ImmuneRACE study and from roughly 1,300 subjects provided by 6 global collaborators. The sample metadata nearly always contained a de-identified subject ID, COVID-19 status, age in years and sex. Where HLA class I and class II types were available, the types were taken from metadata supplied by the sample provider, not from assay-based typing. The material from the prospective study consisted of cDNA or gDNA derived from T cells, B-cell-depleted T cells, or PBMCs. A freely available public database, intended as a resource for researchers studying the immune response to SARS-CoV-2, is where the repertoires were released. Subjects who had been exposed to COVID-19, were actively infected with it, or had recovered from it provided the deeply sampled blood TCRbeta repertoires that made up the dataset. Study-wide findings and limitations: Clinical and demographic metadata were provided uncurated, with the amount varying by source and participant.

Counted from cysteine to phenylalanine, this CDR3 has 15 amino acids. The entry retains the CDR3 DNA only, 45 bases that are in frame from base 1. According to the germline V gene, CDR1 reads KGHSH and CDR2 reads LQKENI. V and J are truncated by 3 bases and 6 bases respectively, leaving an intervening sequence of 15 bases. This clonotype was obtained from a man aged 25 to 45 who had recovered from COVID-19. In this chain, TRBV18 is recombined with TRBJ2-1, with TRBD1 tentatively as D gene (6 bases match). Sequenced input: PBMCs or T cells enriched from blood (not recorded which). The nucleotide sequence reads TGTGCCAGCTCACCGACCGGGACAACCGTCAATGAGCAGTTCTTC. Translated, this gives CASSPTGTTVNEQFF.